This entry is about one T cell receptor (beta chain). Its target is not known. These data belong to a study of cytomegalovirus exposure and HLA in healthy donors. Study-wide results and caveats: A later examination showed that TCR association rates differed by HLA locus, with DRB1 most and HLA-C fewest. Cytomegalovirus status was reportedly diagnosed by the classifier with high sensitivity and specificity. Roughly even sequencing depth across donors was the assumption behind the presence/absence analyses. The authors later linked a missense DCLRE1C variant to TCR beta V- and J-gene trimming.

The germline gives CDR1 SNHLY, CDR2 FYNNEI. V shed 4 bases and J shed 5 bases, with 6 bases lying between them. The CDR3 covers 11 residues. 60 Vbeta and 13 Jbeta primers were used in PCR. TCRdb's copy holds only in-frame clones and misses some; the assay was immunoSEQ multiplex PCR. This sample carries some 100,000 clones, around 76% of them seen once, and the ten largest clones take over 3.5%. The V call is TRBV2, the J call TRBJ2-7; D is ambiguous. The clonotype comes from a woman between 50 and 59 years old in good health and CMV-seropositive. Source material: PBMCs. In nucleotides, the CDR3 is TGTGCCAGCAGTGGTTTTAACGAGCAGTACTTC. Translating it yields CASSGFNEQYF.